These T cell receptor beta chains were read from a single sample in a study of human T cells and chemical hapten exposure. One entry per CDR3 protein, called by TCRdb with MiXCR from the RACE reads. This table has roughly 64,000 distinct CDR3 sequences, 10% to 12% appearing once. Sequencing was performed on whole blood, taken in connection with sensitization to the hapten diphenylcyclopropenone (DPC). These receptors were obtained from a middle-aged woman with alopecia areata. Some clones in this sample may be carry-over from other donors' samples. The CDR3 runs from the conserved cysteine through the conserved F or W.

cdr3_aa: CSVEDRGHREQYF; v_call: TRBV29-1; j_call: TRBJ2-7; cdr3_length: 13
cdr3_aa: CSALGEGSAKNIQYF; v_call: TRBV20-1; j_call: TRBJ2-4; cdr3_length: 15
cdr3_aa: CASSYSGGSSTDTQYF; v_call: TRBV6-2/TRBV6-3; j_call: TRBJ2-3; cdr3_length: 16
cdr3_aa: CASSKLAGGEQFF; v_call: TRBV19; j_call: TRBJ2-1; cdr3_length: 13
cdr3_aa: CASSSALGQSLGETQYF; v_call: TRBV7-6; j_call: TRBJ2-5; cdr3_length: 17
cdr3_aa: CSVDMGQGRYGYTF; v_call: TRBV29-1; j_call: TRBJ1-2; cdr3_length: 14
cdr3_aa: CASSQDEGTGGEKLFF; v_call: TRBV4-3; j_call: TRBJ1-4; cdr3_length: 16
cdr3_aa: CASSPRFLSHLGYTF; v_call: TRBV5-1; j_call: TRBJ1-2; cdr3_length: 15
cdr3_aa: CASSDSPPGQGKDTQYF; v_call: TRBV6-4; j_call: TRBJ2-3; cdr3_length: 17
cdr3_aa: CSVDLRQGAEQFF; v_call: TRBV29-1; j_call: TRBJ2-1; cdr3_length: 13
cdr3_aa: CASSTDSLYEQYF; v_call: TRBV5-4; j_call: TRBJ2-7; cdr3_length: 13
cdr3_aa: CASSPRTARNEKLFF; v_call: TRBV18; j_call: TRBJ1-4; cdr3_length: 15
cdr3_aa: CASSQLTGPVYEQYF; v_call: TRBV4-2; j_call: TRBJ2-7; cdr3_length: 15
cdr3_aa: CASPPTGGDNSPLHF; v_call: TRBV27; j_call: TRBJ1-6; cdr3_length: 15
cdr3_aa: CASSAGTTTQYF; v_call: TRBV9; j_call: TRBJ2-3; cdr3_length: 12
cdr3_aa: CASSLAPGYTGELFF; v_call: TRBV5-6; j_call: TRBJ2-2; cdr3_length: 15
cdr3_aa: CASSLSPLASGGPSYEQYF; v_call: TRBV7-9; j_call: TRBJ2-7; cdr3_length: 19
cdr3_aa: CSASTGGQAGELFF; v_call: TRBV29-1; j_call: TRBJ2-2; cdr3_length: 14
cdr3_aa: CASSPPGGYRATDTQYF; v_call: TRBV18; j_call: TRBJ2-3; cdr3_length: 17
cdr3_aa: CSVWGQGEVDSPLHF; v_call: TRBV29-1; j_call: TRBJ1-6; cdr3_length: 15
cdr3_aa: CASSLRGDTEAFF; v_call: TRBV12-3/TRBV12-4; j_call: TRBJ1-1; cdr3_length: 13
cdr3_aa: CASSLARQETQYF; v_call: TRBV7-6; j_call: TRBJ2-5; cdr3_length: 13
cdr3_aa: CASSPRLGAGVSETQYF; v_call: TRBV11-2; j_call: TRBJ2-5; cdr3_length: 17
cdr3_aa: CASSEVGRNTIYF; v_call: TRBV6-1; j_call: TRBJ1-3; cdr3_length: 13
cdr3_aa: CASSLSRETQYF; v_call: TRBV7-2; j_call: TRBJ2-5; cdr3_length: 12
cdr3_aa: CASSLGQGANSPLHF; v_call: TRBV5-4; j_call: TRBJ1-6; cdr3_length: 15
cdr3_aa: CASSLRLAESTGELFF; v_call: TRBV12-3/TRBV12-4; j_call: TRBJ2-2; cdr3_length: 16
cdr3_aa: CASRLLFSGELFF; v_call: TRBV7-9; j_call: TRBJ2-2; cdr3_length: 13
cdr3_aa: CASRGQMNTEAFF; v_call: TRBV6-2/TRBV6-3; j_call: TRBJ1-1; cdr3_length: 13
cdr3_aa: CSATPGRAGELFF; v_call: TRBV20-1; j_call: TRBJ2-2; cdr3_length: 13
cdr3_aa: CASSQDLRGVRADTQYF; v_call: TRBV4-3; j_call: TRBJ2-3; cdr3_length: 17
cdr3_aa: CSVPPGGANNEQFF; v_call: TRBV29-1; j_call: TRBJ2-1; cdr3_length: 14
cdr3_aa: CASSVEARNYGYTF; v_call: TRBV9; j_call: TRBJ1-2; cdr3_length: 14
cdr3_aa: CASSLTSALKGEQFF; v_call: TRBV7-2; j_call: TRBJ2-1; cdr3_length: 15
cdr3_aa: CASSPPQRDLYGYTF; v_call: TRBV6-2/TRBV6-3; j_call: TRBJ1-2; cdr3_length: 15
cdr3_aa: CASSPKSRGGKNGYTF; v_call: TRBV28; j_call: TRBJ1-2; cdr3_length: 16
cdr3_aa: CASSPRGDGYTF; v_call: TRBV18; j_call: TRBJ1-2; cdr3_length: 12
cdr3_aa: CASSQGRGTNTEAFF; v_call: TRBV3-1; j_call: TRBJ1-1; cdr3_length: 15
cdr3_aa: CASSYAGISEKLFF; v_call: TRBV6-5; j_call: TRBJ1-4; cdr3_length: 14
cdr3_aa: CASIRDRGQETQYF; v_call: TRBV5-1; j_call: TRBJ2-5; cdr3_length: 14
cdr3_aa: CASSSSGTPGNTIYF; v_call: TRBV7-2; j_call: TRBJ1-3; cdr3_length: 15
cdr3_aa: CASSIAGGSYNEQFF; v_call: TRBV6-2/TRBV6-3; j_call: TRBJ2-1; cdr3_length: 15
cdr3_aa: CASSRSGETQYF; v_call: TRBV7-7; j_call: TRBJ2-5; cdr3_length: 12
cdr3_aa: CASSLGGLDQPQHF; v_call: TRBV7-2; j_call: TRBJ1-5; cdr3_length: 14
cdr3_aa: CASSDRQTNEKLFF; v_call: TRBV2; j_call: TRBJ1-4; cdr3_length: 14
cdr3_aa: CSALLAGGQETQYF; v_call: TRBV20-1; j_call: TRBJ2-5; cdr3_length: 14
cdr3_aa: CASSPPGSRNTEAFF; v_call: TRBV3-1; j_call: TRBJ1-1; cdr3_length: 15
cdr3_aa: CASSVHRGREAFF; v_call: TRBV6-5; j_call: TRBJ1-1; cdr3_length: 13
cdr3_aa: CSARRDRGNRGYTF; v_call: TRBV20-1; j_call: TRBJ1-2; cdr3_length: 14
cdr3_aa: CSVGPPNTEAFF; v_call: TRBV29-1; j_call: TRBJ1-1; cdr3_length: 12
cdr3_aa: CASTVGWGNTEAFF; v_call: TRBV12-3/TRBV12-4; j_call: TRBJ1-1; cdr3_length: 14
cdr3_aa: CASSSLDRAQETQYF; v_call: TRBV11-2; j_call: TRBJ2-5; cdr3_length: 15
cdr3_aa: CASRSGPGRDGYTF; v_call: TRBV27; j_call: TRBJ1-2; cdr3_length: 14
cdr3_aa: CASSEWGSVQPQHF; v_call: TRBV2; j_call: TRBJ1-5; cdr3_length: 14